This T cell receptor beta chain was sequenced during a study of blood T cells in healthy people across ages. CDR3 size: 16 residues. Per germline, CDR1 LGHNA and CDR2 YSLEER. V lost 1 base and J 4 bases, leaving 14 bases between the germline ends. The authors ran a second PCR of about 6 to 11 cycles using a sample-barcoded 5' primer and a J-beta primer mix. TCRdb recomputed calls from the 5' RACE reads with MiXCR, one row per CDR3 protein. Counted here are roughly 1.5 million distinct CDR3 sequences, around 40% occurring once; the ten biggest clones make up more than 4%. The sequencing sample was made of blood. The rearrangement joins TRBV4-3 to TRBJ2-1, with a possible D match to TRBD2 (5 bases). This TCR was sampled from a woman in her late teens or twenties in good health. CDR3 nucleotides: TGCGCCAGCAGCCAAGCCTTGCTAGCCCGGTACAATGAGCAGTTCTTC. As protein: CASSQALLARYNEQFF.